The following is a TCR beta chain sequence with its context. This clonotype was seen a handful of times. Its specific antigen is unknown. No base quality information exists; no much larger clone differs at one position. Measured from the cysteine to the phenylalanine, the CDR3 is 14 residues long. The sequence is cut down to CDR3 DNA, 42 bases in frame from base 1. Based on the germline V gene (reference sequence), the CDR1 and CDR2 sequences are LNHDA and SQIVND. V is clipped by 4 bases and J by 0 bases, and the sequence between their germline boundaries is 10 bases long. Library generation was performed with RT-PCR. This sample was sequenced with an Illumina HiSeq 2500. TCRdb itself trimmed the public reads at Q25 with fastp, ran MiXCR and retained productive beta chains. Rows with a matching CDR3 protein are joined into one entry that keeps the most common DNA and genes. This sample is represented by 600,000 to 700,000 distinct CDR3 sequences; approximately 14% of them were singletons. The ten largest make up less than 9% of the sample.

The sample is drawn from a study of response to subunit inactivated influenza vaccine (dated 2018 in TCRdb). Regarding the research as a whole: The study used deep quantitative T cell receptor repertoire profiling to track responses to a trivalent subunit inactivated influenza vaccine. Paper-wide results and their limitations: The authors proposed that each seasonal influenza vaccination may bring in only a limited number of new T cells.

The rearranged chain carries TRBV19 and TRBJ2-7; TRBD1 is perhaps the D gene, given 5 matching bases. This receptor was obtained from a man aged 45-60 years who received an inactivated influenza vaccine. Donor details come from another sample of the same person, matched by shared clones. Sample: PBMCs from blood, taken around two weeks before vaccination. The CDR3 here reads CASSKGQASYEQYF. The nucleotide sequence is TGTGCCAGTAGTAAGGGGCAGGCCTCCTACGAGCAGTACTTC. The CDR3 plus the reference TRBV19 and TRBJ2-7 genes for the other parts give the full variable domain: DGGITQSPKYLFRKEGQNVTLSCEQNLNHDAMYWYRQDPGQGLRLIYYSQIVNDFQKGDIAEGYSVSREKKESFPLTVTSAQKNPTAFYLCASSKGQASYEQYFGPGTRLTVT.